These T cell receptor beta chains were read from a single sample in a study of OX40 agonist ivuxolimab in advanced cancers. This table comes from immunoSEQ multiplex PCR, and its TCRdb copy is limited to in-frame clones, with some not included. This sample has 30,000 to 40,000 clones; roughly 89% occur once, and the top ten carry more than 25%. Sequences were derived from CD4+ or CD8+ T cells sorted from blood, sampled in a trial of the OX40 agonist ivuxolimab. The receptors come from an adult with an advanced solid tumor such as melanoma, head and neck, liver or kidney cancer. Both conserved end residues are part of each CDR3. The D gene is left open where the match is weak. Clone size appears in some rows only: once, few, many, or a class for an expanded clone.

v_gene	j_gene	abundance	d_gene	CDR3aa	CDR3nt
TRBV6-6	TRBJ2-1	-	TRBD2	CASGGAYNEQFF	TGTGCCAGCGGGGGGGCCTACAATGAGCAGTTCTTC
TRBV7-3	TRBJ2-2	-	TRBD1	CASSFFQGAGELFF	TGTGCCAGCAGCTTTTTTCAGGGGGCCGGGGAGCTGTTTTTT
TRBV4-1	TRBJ1-2	-	-	CASSQGEGGIYGYTF	TGCGCCAGCAGCCAAGGGGAGGGAGGAATCTATGGCTACACCTTC
TRBV7-9	TRBJ2-1	-	TRBD2	CASSLVAGGWNEQFF	TGTGCCAGCAGCTTAGTAGCGGGAGGTTGGAATGAGCAGTTCTTC
TRBV4-1	TRBJ1-5	-	-	CASSQEPPRGDQPQHF	TGCGCCAGCAGCCAAGAGCCCCCTCGAGGGGATCAGCCCCAGCATTTT
TRBV10-3	TRBJ2-1	-	TRBD2	CAISQPPQGGSSYNEQFF	TGTGCCATCAGTCAACCACCCCAGGGCGGGAGTTCCTACAATGAGCAGTTCTTC
TRBV6-5	TRBJ2-5	-	-	CASSRASNQETQYF	TGTGCCAGCAGTCGTGCCTCGAACCAAGAGACCCAGTACTTC
TRBV15	TRBJ2-7	few	TRBD1	CATSWATGNDYEQYF	TGTGCCACCAGCTGGGCGACAGGGAACGACTACGAGCAGTACTTC
TRBV15	TRBJ1-5	-	-	CATSRGAGIQPQHF	TGTGCCACCAGCAGGGGGGCGGGAATCCAGCCCCAGCATTTT
TRBV7-6	TRBJ1-5	-	-	CASSLAPPTGRAQPQHF	TGTGCCAGCAGCTTAGCCCCCCCGACGGGCAGGGCTCAGCCCCAGCATTTT
TRBV27	TRBJ2-4	-	-	CASSSPLAKNIQYF	TGTGCCAGCAGTTCGCCCCTTGCCAAAAACATTCAGTACTTC
TRBV5-5	TRBJ1-1	-	-	CASSLVGNTDEAFF	TGTGCCAGCAGCTTGGTGGGGAATACGGATGAAGCTTTCTTT
TRBV14	TRBJ2-3	-	-	CASSSQRPDTQYF	TGTGCCAGCAGCTCCCAACGTCCAGATACGCAGTATTTT
TRBV6-1	TRBJ2-7	once	TRBD1	CASRAGTAYEQYF	TGTGCCAGCAGAGCCGGGACAGCCTACGAGCAGTACTTC
TRBV7-3	TRBJ2-3	once	-	CASSPDNSDTQYF	TGTGCCAGCAGCCCCGACAACTCAGATACGCAGTATTTT
TRBV7-9	TRBJ2-7	-	TRBD2	CASSLVPAGEHEQYF	TGTGCCAGCAGCTTAGTCCCAGCGGGAGAACACGAGCAGTACTTC
TRBV15	TRBJ2-3	-	-	CATSRDSQRDTQYF	TGTGCCACCAGCAGAGATTCCCAACGGGATACGCAGTATTTT
TRBV19	TRBJ1-1	-	-	CASRAGETEAFF	TGTGCCAGTAGGGCTGGGGAGACTGAAGCTTTCTTT
TRBV5-1	TRBJ2-3	-	-	CASSLESASTDTQYF	TGCGCCAGCAGCTTGGAAAGCGCGAGCACAGATACGCAGTATTTT
TRBV27	TRBJ2-5	once	-	CASSWVGGETQYF	TGTGCCAGCAGTTGGGTGGGTGGGGAGACCCAGTACTTC
TRBV28	TRBJ1-1	-	-	CASSSIVAAMNTEAFF	TGTGCCAGCAGTTCCATCGTGGCGGCCATGAACACTGAAGCTTTCTTT
TRBV20-1	TRBJ1-2	-	-	CSPSRGNFTF	TGCAGTCCGAGCCGCGGGAACTTCACCTTC
TRBV9	TRBJ2-1	-	-	CASSVEGGGWSYNEQFF	TGTGCCAGCAGCGTAGAGGGCGGGGGCTGGTCCTACAATGAGCAGTTCTTC
TRBV7-9	TRBJ2-7	-	-	CASSYDSYEQYF	TGTGCCAGCAGCTATGACAGCTACGAGCAGTACTTC
TRBV2	TRBJ2-1	-	-	CASSETGFLGEQFF	TGTGCCAGCAGTGAGACCGGCTTCTTGGGTGAGCAGTTCTTC
TRBV7-9	TRBJ2-1	-	-	CASSATGSSYNEQFF	TGTGCCAGCAGCGCAACAGGGAGCTCCTACAATGAGCAGTTCTTC
TRBV27	TRBJ2-2	-	-	CASSREPTGNTGELFF	TGTGCCAGCAGCCGTGAGCCGACGGGGAACACCGGGGAGCTGTTTTTT
TRBV7-8	TRBJ1-1	once	TRBD1	CASSMDREGRTEAFF	TGTGCCAGCAGCATGGACAGGGAAGGAAGAACTGAAGCTTTCTTT
TRBV10-2	TRBJ2-7	few	-	CASSGGVSAYEQYF	TGCGCCAGCAGTGGAGGTGTGAGCGCCTACGAGCAGTACTTC
TRBV5-6	TRBJ1-1	once	-	CASSLGKGTEAFF	TGTGCCAGCAGCTTGGGCAAGGGCACTGAAGCTTTCTTT
TRBV19	TRBJ2-2	-	TRBD2	CATGTSGSTGELFF	TGTGCCACCGGGACTAGCGGTTCCACCGGGGAGCTGTTTTTT
TRBV28	TRBJ1-3	medium-sized	-	CASSFEQGQGNTIYF	TGTGCCAGCAGTTTCGAACAGGGACAAGGAAACACCATATATTTT
TRBV9	TRBJ1-1	-	TRBD1	CASSYQGATEAFF	TGTGCCAGCAGTTACCAGGGGGCAACTGAAGCTTTCTTT
TRBV28	TRBJ2-1	-	TRBD2	CASSPTTGTSAYNEQFF	TGTGCCAGCAGCCCTACTACCGGGACTAGCGCTTACAATGAGCAGTTCTTC
TRBV27	TRBJ1-1	-	-	CASRILMNTEAFF	TGTGCCAGCAGGATTCTCATGAACACTGAAGCTTTCTTT